Shown below are 31 T cell receptor beta chains from a single sample sequenced in a study of technical replicates of blood from a handful of donors. Libraries were prepared by immunoSEQ multiplex PCR; TCRdb keeps only in-frame clonotypes and omits some of them. The sample lists about 70,000 clones, roughly 98% seen once, with 0.22% in the top ten. Sequencing was carried out using T cells isolated from PBMCs. The receptors come from a human donor in good health.

The chain is built from TRBV19 and TRBJ1-1, with 8 bases fitting TRBD1. Germline CDR1 is LNHDA and CDR2 is SQIVND (reference sequence). There are 13 residues in the CDR3. V was pared by 3 bases and J by 4 bases, with 1 base of the junction left unmatched. DNA of the CDR3: TGTGCCAGTAGTATTACAGGGGGCACTGAAGCTTTCTTT. Its protein product is CASSITGGTEAFF.

The chain joins TRBV10-3 to TRBJ2-3, with TRBD1 identical over 9 bases. The CDR3 totals 14 residues. Germline CDR1 is ENHRY and CDR2 is SYGVKD. The J segment lost 0 bases and the V segment lost 7 bases, leaving 2 bases of the junction unmatched. The CDR3 bases are TGTGCCATCATGGGACAGGGCAGCACAGATACGCAGTATTTT. Protein product: CAIMGQGSTDTQYF.

This rearrangement joins TRBV10-1 to TRBJ2-7, with a weak D call TRBD2 (6 bases). CDR1 is WNHNN and CDR2 is SYGVQD in the germline V gene (reference sequence). Trimming left V 2 bases short and J 3 bases short, with 11 bases between. This CDR3 has 14 amino acids. The CDR3 protein is CASSEVGSGYEQYF. In DNA, the CDR3 is TGCGCCAGCAGTGAGGTCGGTAGCGGCTACGAGCAGTACTTC.

This chain uses TRBV27 with TRBJ1-1; D gene uncertain. The V end lost 2 bases, the J end lost 0 bases, and 13 bases lay between the germline ends. This CDR3 has 16 residues. The germline V gene encodes CDR1 MNHEY and CDR2 SMNVEV (reference sequence). The CDR3, as DNA: TGTGCCAGCAGTTTAGAAAGGGAGGAGGTGAACACTGAAGCTTTCTTT. As protein: CASSLEREEVNTEAFF.

The chain uses TRBV27 and TRBJ2-7, with unresolved D. CDR3 length: 12 residues. Germline V gene sequence: CDR1 MNHEY, CDR2 SMNVEV (reference sequence). V lost 3 bases and J 6 bases, leaving 9 bases between the germline ends. The CDR3 loop is CASSFYTGEQYF. In DNA form, the CDR3 reads TGTGCCAGCAGTTTTTACACGGGCGAGCAGTACTTC.

The chain employs TRBV27 and TRBJ1-1; 10 bases are a match to TRBD1. Germline lookup yields CDR1 MNHEY and CDR2 SMNVEV (reference sequence). J lost 6 bases, V lost 6 bases, and 7 bases had no gene match. The CDR3 has 14 amino acids. The CDR3 region is CASSPTGGFAEAFF. In nucleotides, the CDR3 is TGTGCCAGCAGCCCGACAGGGGGCTTCGCTGAAGCTTTCTTT.

The genes are TRBV5-6 and TRBJ1-3, with a weak D call TRBD1 (6 bases). V was pared by 4 bases and J by 0 bases, with 23 bases between. This CDR3 region has 19 residues. CDR1 and CDR2 from the germline V gene are SGHDT and YYEEEE. The CDR3: CASSPSPITGTSSGNTIYF. DNA for the CDR3: TGTGCCAGCAGCCCATCACCAATTACAGGGACGAGCTCTGGAAACACCATATATTTT.

The CDR3 reads CASTPDTDEQFF. CDR3 bases: TGTGCCAGTACCCCCGACACGGATGAGCAGTTCTTC. J is TRBJ2-1 and V is TRBV18; D is unclear. The CDR3 loop spans 12 amino acids. V shed 9 bases and J shed 8 bases, with 14 bases lying between them. Germline V gene lookup returns CDR1 KGHSH and CDR2 LQKENI.

V usage is TRBV5-4 and J usage is TRBJ2-1; D unresolved. Deletions cut 4 bases from V and 5 bases from J, with 22 bases between. The CDR3 has 17 amino acids. Germline CDR1 reads SGHNT; CDR2 reads YYREEE (reference sequence). CDR3 amino acids: CASSPTLNSLENNEQFF. In DNA form, the CDR3 reads TGTGCCAGCAGCCCGACGTTAAACAGCTTAGAAAACAATGAGCAGTTCTTC.

The CDR3 sequence is CAISEYRDEYGYTF. For the CDR3, the DNA is TGTGCCATCAGTGAATACCGGGATGAATATGGCTACACCTTC. This sequence joins TRBV10-3 and TRBJ1-2; D gene unclear. The germline V and J ends were trimmed by 3 bases and 5 bases, with 13 bases remaining between them. CDR1 is ENHRY and CDR2 is SYGVKD in the germline V gene. The CDR3 totals 14 residues.

The CDR3 sequence: CASSPGGSNQPQHF. In DNA, the CDR3 is TGCGCCAGCAGTCCAGGGGGTAGCAATCAGCCCCAGCATTTT. J is TRBJ1-5 and V is TRBV4-1; 7 bases are a match to TRBD1. Trimming took 6 bases from V and 0 from J; bases not matched to a gene: 2. The CDR3 length is 14 residues. Germline CDR1 is MGHRA and CDR2 is YSYEKL.

The chain joins TRBV4-3 to TRBJ2-2, with a possible D match to TRBD1 (6 bases). Trimming stripped 4 bases from V and 1 base from J, with 10 bases between. This CDR3 spans 15 amino acids. The V gene's germline CDR1 is LGHNA and CDR2 YSLEER. Here the CDR3 reads CASSPRTVNTGELFF. DNA of the CDR3: TGCGCCAGCAGCCCCAGGACAGTGAACACCGGGGAGCTGTTTTTT.

This sequence joins TRBV11-2 and TRBJ1-1; weak D call: TRBD1 (5 bases). From germline, CDR1 is SGHAT and CDR2 FQNNGV. V lost 4 bases to trimming and J lost 1 base, with 16 bases between them. CDR3 length: 16 amino acids. In DNA, the CDR3 is TGTGCCAGCAGCTCCCGCCGGGGGTCTCGGAACACTGAAGCTTTCTTT. Amino acids: CASSSRRGSRNTEAFF. Using reference TRBV11-2 and TRBJ1-1 for the parts outside the CDR3, the full variable domain is EAGVAQSPRYKIIEKRQSVAFWCNPISGHATLYWYQQILGQGPKLLIQFQNNGVVDDSQLPKDRFSAERLKGVDSTLKIQPAKLEDSAVYLCASSSRRGSRNTEAFFGQGTRLTVV.

The J gene is TRBJ2-5, the V gene TRBV11-3, with no clear D. The V end lost 11 bases, the J end lost 7 bases, and 23 bases lay between the germline ends. This CDR3 spans 14 amino acids. Germline CDR1 reads SGHNT; CDR2 reads YENEEA. The CDR3 bases are TGTGCCTCGTCCCCATTGCCCGCTCTAGGGACCCAGTACTTC. Translated, it gives CASSPLPALGTQYF.

The V gene is TRBV5-5, the J gene TRBJ2-1; 11 nucleotides align to TRBD2. CDR3 length: 14 amino acids. Germline CDR1 is SGHKS and CDR2 is YYEKEE (reference sequence). V was clipped by 5 bases and J by 8 bases; unmatched bases: 6. The chain's CDR3 is CASSLAGGPYEQFF. The CDR3 bases are TGTGCCAGCAGTTTAGCGGGAGGGCCCTATGAGCAGTTCTTC.

This rearrangement joins TRBV15 to TRBJ2-7; 12 bases fit TRBD2. From germline, CDR1 is LNHNV and CDR2 YYDKDF (reference sequence). The CDR3 spans 15 residues. V was clipped by 1 base and J by 5 bases; unmatched bases: 3. CDR3 region: CATSRALAGGNEQYF. For the CDR3, the DNA is TGTGCCACCAGCAGAGCACTAGCGGGAGGAAACGAGCAGTACTTC.

The chain is built from TRBV20-1 and TRBJ1-2, with a possible D match to TRBD1 (6 bases). Germline CDR1 DFQATT, CDR2 SNEGSKA (reference sequence). The germline V and J ends were trimmed by 6 bases and 5 bases, with 10 bases remaining between them. The CDR3 is made up of 11 amino acids. The CDR3 region has the DNA TGCAGTGCCCAGAGGGGGTATGGCTACACCTTC. This encodes CSAQRGYGYTF.

The chain links TRBV11-2 to TRBJ1-1; possibly TRBD1 for D (6 bases). V was clipped by 0 bases and J by 7 bases, with 15 bases between them. CDR3 length equals 15 residues. The germline V gene has CDR1 SGHAT and CDR2 FQNNGV. CDR3 loop: CASSLDNLGHYEAFF. CDR3 sequence (DNA): TGTGCCAGCAGCTTAGATAATCTGGGACACTATGAAGCTTTCTTT. Full variable domain (rest looked up from reference TRBV11-2 and TRBJ1-1): EAGVAQSPRYKIIEKRQSVAFWCNPISGHATLYWYQQILGQGPKLLIQFQNNGVVDDSQLPKDRFSAERLKGVDSTLKIQPAKLEDSAVYLCASSLDNLGHYEAFFGQGTRLTVV.

V and J are TRBV5-6 and TRBJ1-2, with D possibly being TRBD1 (6 bases). The V gene lost 2 bases and the J gene lost 1 base, with 12 bases spanning the gap. The CDR3 spans 15 residues. Germline CDR1 and CDR2: SGHDT and YYEEEE. The CDR3 loop reads CASSFMGHFNYGYTF. In nucleotides, the CDR3 is TGTGCCAGCAGCTTTATGGGACACTTTAACTATGGCTACACCTTC.

V gene TRBV6-5 combines with J gene TRBJ2-6; weak D call: TRBD2 (6 bases). Germline V CDR1 and CDR2: MNHEY, SVGAGI. Trimming took 1 base from V and 1 from J, leaving 8 bases between them. The CDR3 totals 16 residues. The CDR3 loop reads CASSYLAGSGANVLTF. CDR3 bases: TGTGCCAGCAGTTACTTGGCGGGATCTGGGGCCAACGTCCTGACTTTC.

The table lists this clone with a count of one. This rearrangement joins TRBV28 to TRBJ2-3; 7 bases match TRBD2. Germline trimming cut 2 bases from V and 7 bases from J; bases unmatched to any gene: 6. The CDR3 has 14 amino acids. CDR1 and CDR2 (germline): MDHEN, SYDVKM. CDR3: CASSLAGARYTQYF. The CDR3 DNA sequence: TGTGCCAGCAGTTTAGCGGGAGCGCGGTATACGCAGTATTTT.

This chain connects TRBV19 to TRBJ2-3; maybe TRBD1 (5 bases). V dropped 1 base and J dropped 5 bases, with 10 bases sitting between them. Germline loops: CDR1 LNHDA, CDR2 SQIVND (reference sequence). The CDR3 spans 14 residues. The CDR3 coding sequence is TGTGCCAGTAGTATAGCCAGGGAAATAGATACGCAGTATTTT. Translated: CASSIAREIDTQYF.

The gene calls are TRBV29-1 and TRBJ1-4, with D perhaps matching TRBD1 (5 bases). Deletions cut 1 base from V and 5 bases from J, with 11 bases between. Per the germline V gene, CDR1 is SQVTM and CDR2 is ANQGSEA. This CDR3 has 14 residues. CDR3 in amino acids: CSVEGGQGNEKLFF. DNA of the CDR3: TGCAGCGTTGAAGGTGGGCAGGGAAATGAAAAACTGTTTTTT.

The rearrangement joins TRBV5-4 to TRBJ2-1; no clear D gene. V was shortened by 5 bases and J by 8 bases, with 11 bases between the two germline ends. There are 12 residues in the CDR3. CDR1 is SGHNT and CDR2 is YYREEE in the germline V gene (reference sequence). This CDR3 reads CASSITLDEQFF. The CDR3 nucleotides read TGTGCCAGCAGTATCACTCTAGATGAGCAGTTCTTC.

J is TRBJ2-7 and V is TRBV4-3, with TRBD2 matching over 9 bases. The germline gives CDR1 LGHNA, CDR2 YSLEER. This CDR3 region has 16 residues. V gave up 1 base and J gave up 6 bases; unmatched junction bases: 10. This CDR3 is CASSQGGGRVSGEQYF. CDR3 nucleotides: TGCGCCAGCAGCCAAGGGGGCGGGAGGGTGTCAGGCGAGCAGTACTTC.

J is TRBJ1-4 and V is TRBV19, with no clear D. The CDR3 is made up of 17 amino acids. The V gene lost 4 bases and the J gene lost 3 bases, with 18 bases spanning the gap. Germline V CDR1 and CDR2: LNHDA, SQIVND (reference sequence). The DNA of the CDR3 is TGTGCCAGTAGTAAAGGAGAGGTCGGGGTAGCTAATGAAAAACTGTTTTTT. Amino acid sequence: CASSKGEVGVANEKLFF.

On this clone: Its ends do not fully match the called genes, so a read error is possible. V gene TRBV20-1 combines with J gene TRBJ1-1, with 7 nucleotides matching TRBD1. The CDR3 spans 11 residues. Germline V gives CDR1 DFQATT, CDR2 SNEGSKA (reference sequence). The CDR3 protein is CSAGETGEAFF. The DNA of the CDR3 is TGCAGTGCTGGAGAGACAGGGGAAGCTTTCTTT.

The chain couples TRBV5-4 to TRBJ1-2; D is perhaps TRBD1 (5 bases). The CDR3 loop spans 15 amino acids. V was clipped by 3 bases and J by 7 bases, with 19 bases between them. Germline V gives CDR1 SGHNT, CDR2 YYREEE (reference sequence). Here the CDR3 DNA reads TGTGCCAGCAGCTCCCCGACGGGGGAGGTTCGTGGCTACACCTTC. Protein product: CASSSPTGEVRGYTF.

The gene calls are TRBV4-2 and TRBJ1-5, with a tentative D call TRBD1 (5 bases). The germline V and J ends were trimmed by 0 bases and 3 bases, with 9 bases remaining between them. Germline loops: CDR1 LGHNA, CDR2 YNFKEQ. This CDR3 contains 15 residues. CDR3 loop: CASSQEDTDNQPQHF. For the CDR3, the DNA is TGTGCCAGCAGCCAAGAGGACACCGACAATCAGCCCCAGCATTTT.

J is TRBJ2-7 and V is TRBV6-5; weak D call: TRBD1 (5 bases). The CDR3 is made up of 14 amino acids. With 5 bases removed from V and 6 bases from J, the gap between germline ends came to 17 bases. CDR1 is MNHEY and CDR2 is SVGAGI in the germline V gene. For the CDR3, the DNA is TGTGCCAGCAGTAGGCGGCAGGGAATCTCCGAGCAGTACTTC. Translation gives CASSRRQGISEQYF.

The V and J genes are TRBV29-1 and TRBJ2-7, with D perhaps TRBD2 (5 bases). Germline-derived CDR1 and CDR2 are SQVTM and ANQGSEA. The CDR3 has 12 amino acids. Trimming shortened V by 3 bases and J by 6 bases, and 12 bases separated the two germline ends. The DNA of the CDR3 is TGCAGCGTTGACTGGTCCCGGGGCGAGCAGTACTTC. It yields the protein CSVDWSRGEQYF.